This T cell receptor beta chain was observed in a study of blood T cell repertoires in COVID-19. In the study overall: COVID-19 samples collected from the United States, Italy and Spain covered acute and convalescent phases. In each case, the material was cDNA or gDNA derived from T cells, B-cell-depleted T cells, or PBMCs.

Germline V gene sequence: CDR1 SEHNR, CDR2 FQNEAQ (reference sequence). This CDR3 contains 15 residues. Between the trimmed V and J ends, which lost 5 bases and 3 bases, there was a span of 17 bases. Methods used by the authors: Amplification of reference gene primers was used by the study to estimate nucleated cell counts. The repertoire was sequenced with immunoSEQ multiplex PCR; TCRdb's copy has only in-frame clones and lacks some. Clone size and V and J calls were adopted from that table, with D and trimming inferred from the DNA. The sample shows under 300,000 clones, 70% to 90% of them seen only once.

This TCR came from a woman in her 70s with acute or convalescent COVID-19. Sample: peripheral blood. The chain couples TRBV7-9 to TRBJ2-7, with D possibly TRBD1 on 6 matching bases. In DNA form, the CDR3 reads TGTGCCAGCAGCCGGACGGGACAAGGGGACTACGAGCAGTACTTC. As protein: CASSRTGQGDYEQYF.